This TCR delta chain was captured in a study of gamma-delta chains in newborns, infants, children. Study-wide context: Microbial exposure reportedly drives polyclonal innate γδ T cell expansion after birth.

This clone was picked up a small number of times. TCRdb re-called the reads using CATT. The sample has about 9,200 delta-chain clones, more than 20% seen once. Sequenced material: blood. The clonotype comes from a child who was a newborn, infant or young child, either healthy, febrile or measles-vaccinated (not recorded which).

This chain's CDR3 is CACDTLLGAKYTDKLIF. The CDR3 bases are TGTGCCTGTGACACCCTACTGGGGGCCAAGTACACCGATAAACTCATCTTT. The chain is built from TRDV2 and TRDJ1, with 8 bases lining up with TRDD3. CDR1 GEAIGNYY and CDR2 EKD come from the germline V gene. V trimming: 0 bases; J trimming: 0 bases; junction bases outside the gene matches: 8. The CDR3 runs 17 residues.